A selection of T cell receptor beta chains follows, all from one sample in a study of identical twins. TCRdb processed the 5' RACE reads anew with MiXCR; each CDR3 protein has one entry. The sample gives some 660,000 distinct CDR3 sequences, 8.5% to 9.5% of which show up once; about 0.98% is in the top ten. The same data also contributed to another study, on yellow fever vaccine responses in identical twins.

The sequencing input was PBMCs. The receptor set was obtained from a woman between 18 and 30 years old in good health. The CDR3 runs from the conserved cysteine through the conserved F or W. D genes are given only for firm matches. Expanded clones get a size class; other rows say once, few or many, or leave the size out.

CDR3nt	CDR3aa	len	j_gene	d_gene	abundance	v_gene
TGCAGCGTTGTAGGGGGGGGTAACTATGAACGGCAGTACTTC	CSVVGGGNYERQYF	14	TRBJ2-7	NA	many	TRBV29-1
TGTGCCAGGAGCCCCCGACTAGTCTGCTACGAGCAGTACTTC	CARSPRLVCYEQYF	14	TRBJ2-7	NA	NA	TRBV5-7
TGTGCCAGCAGCAATCGGTCGTTTCGGTCATCCTTGGGCGGCTACACCTTC	CASSNRSFRSSLGGYTF	17	TRBJ1-2	NA	NA	TRBV5-7
TGTGCCACCAGCAGAGGCCGAAGGGGGCCCGAGAGCATTCAGTACTTC	CATSRGRRGPESIQYF	16	TRBJ2-4	TRBD1	many	TRBV15
TGTGCCAGCATCCCCGGTAGCCGGAGCTCCTACAATGAGCAGTTCTTC	CASIPGSRSSYNEQFF	16	TRBJ2-1	NA	few	TRBV7-2
TGTGCCAGCAGTGCAGGGGCGTCAGATACGCAGTATTTT	CASSAGASDTQYF	13	TRBJ2-3	NA	many	TRBV6-2/TRBV6-3
TGCGCCAGCAGCTTACGGGAGAGGACAGATACGCAGTATTTT	CASSLRERTDTQYF	14	TRBJ2-3	NA	NA	TRBV5-1
TGTGCCAGCAGCTCAACCCCCCCGGGACAGGGGTCCGCCGGGGAGCTGTTTTTT	CASSSTPPGQGSAGELFF	18	TRBJ2-2	TRBD1	NA	TRBV11-2
TGTGCCAGCAGTTTCACGGCAATCACCGGGGAGCTGTTTTTT	CASSFTAITGELFF	14	TRBJ2-2	NA	many	TRBV27
TGCGCCAGCAGCTTGGCCGGGGGTCTGGGGGCCAACGTCCTGACTTTC	CASSLAGGLGANVLTF	16	TRBJ2-6	NA	NA	TRBV5-1
TGCGCCAGCAGCCAGACACAGGGGTTCTACGAGCAGTACTTC	CASSQTQGFYEQYF	14	TRBJ2-7	TRBD1	few	TRBV4-1
TGCAGCGTGCCGACGGGACAGATCCAAGAGACCCAGTACTTC	CSVPTGQIQETQYF	14	TRBJ2-5	TRBD1	many	TRBV29-1
TGCAGTGCTAGCGTTCTAGTGGGGTCCGGGGAGCTGTTTTTT	CSASVLVGSGELFF	14	TRBJ2-2	NA	NA	TRBV20-1
TGTGCCATCAGCCCCGGGACAGGGTCCAACGCCTACAATGAGCAGTTCTTC	CAISPGTGSNAYNEQFF	17	TRBJ2-1	TRBD1	NA	TRBV5-6
TGTGCCAGCCGGGAACAGGGGGCTAGTTACGAGCAGTACTTC	CASREQGASYEQYF	14	TRBJ2-7	TRBD1	many	TRBV28
TGTGCCAGCAGTTTAGGGTGGGACAGCTCCTACGAGCAGTACTTC	CASSLGWDSSYEQYF	15	TRBJ2-7	TRBD1	NA	TRBV27
TGCGCCAGCAGCCACGATACAGGGAAGCCCGGGGAGCTGTTTTTT	CASSHDTGKPGELFF	15	TRBJ2-2	NA	few	TRBV5-1
TGTGCCAGCAGTTATAGCGGGGGGGACGGAGAGACCCAGTACTTC	CASSYSGGDGETQYF	15	TRBJ2-5	TRBD2	few	TRBV12-3/TRBV12-4
TGTGCCACCAGTGTTGGCGGGAGCACAGATACGCAGTATTTT	CATSVGGSTDTQYF	14	TRBJ2-3	NA	NA	TRBV24-1
TGTGCCAGCAGCTTAGAAGCTAGCGAGGGTTACGAGCAGTACTTC	CASSLEASEGYEQYF	15	TRBJ2-7	NA	NA	TRBV7-2
TGTGCCAGCAGCTTGGAGACAGGGTCGATTCAAGAGACCCAGTACTTC	CASSLETGSIQETQYF	16	TRBJ2-5	TRBD1	few	TRBV7-9
TGCGCCAGCAGCTTGGAAGGGACCTACGAGCAGTACTTC	CASSLEGTYEQYF	13	TRBJ2-7	NA	many	TRBV5-1
TGCGCCAGCAGCTCTACAGGACTAGCGGGGTACACAGATACGCAGTATTTT	CASSSTGLAGYTDTQYF	17	TRBJ2-3	TRBD2	many	TRBV5-1
TGTGCCAGCAGCCACACCACGGGGGGTCCAGATACGCAGTATTTT	CASSHTTGGPDTQYF	15	TRBJ2-3	TRBD2	few	TRBV12-3/TRBV12-4
TGTGCCACCAGCAACAACCCAGGTGGGGGGAATGAGCAGTTCTTC	CATSNNPGGGNEQFF	15	TRBJ2-1	NA	few	TRBV15
TGCAGTGCTATGGACACCATGTACCAAGAGACCCAGTACTTC	CSAMDTMYQETQYF	14	TRBJ2-5	NA	many	TRBV20-1
TGTGCCAGCCTCCGTACAGGCTACAATGAGCAGTTCTTC	CASLRTGYNEQFF	13	TRBJ2-1	NA	few	TRBV28
TGTGCCAGCAGCGAAACTAGCGGGGGGGCCACCCACAATGAGCAGTTCTTC	CASSETSGGATHNEQFF	17	TRBJ2-1	TRBD2	few	TRBV7-9
TGTGCCACCACCCCGGGACTAGTTTCCAATGAGCAGTTCTTC	CATTPGLVSNEQFF	14	TRBJ2-1	TRBD2	NA	TRBV2
TGCAGTGCTAGAGTATACCCTCTAGCGCCCAACCCTAGCACAGATACGCAGTATTTT	CSARVYPLAPNPSTDTQYF	19	TRBJ2-3	NA	few	TRBV20-1
TGTGCCAGCAGGGACGGGACCTATGAAAAACTGTTTTTT	CASRDGTYEKLFF	13	TRBJ1-4	NA	NA	TRBV2
TGCAGCGTTGTACGGGACGCAACCCTCTACGAGCAGTACTTC	CSVVRDATLYEQYF	14	TRBJ2-7	NA	many	TRBV29-1
TGCAGCGTTGATCAGACAGGGTTCAGGGAGACCCAGTACTTC	CSVDQTGFRETQYF	14	TRBJ2-5	TRBD1	few	TRBV29-1
TGCAGCGTCAAGGAAGCGGGAGGGCCGGGCACCGGGGAGCTGTTTTTT	CSVKEAGGPGTGELFF	16	TRBJ2-2	TRBD2	many	TRBV29-1
TGCAGCGTCTCCGGGGGTGACACTGAAGCTTTCTTT	CSVSGGDTEAFF	12	TRBJ1-1	NA	NA	TRBV29-1
TGTGCCAGCAGCTTAGATGGTAGCGGGACCCCCTACGAGCAGTACTTC	CASSLDGSGTPYEQYF	16	TRBJ2-7	TRBD2	NA	TRBV7-2
TGCGCCAGCAGCCACCTTGGGGGAACGGAAAACGAGCAGTACTTC	CASSHLGGTENEQYF	15	TRBJ2-7	NA	many	TRBV5-1
TGCAGTGCCGGAGACAGGGGGCGAGATTTGGGCCAGCCCCAGCATTTT	CSAGDRGRDLGQPQHF	16	TRBJ1-5	TRBD1	NA	TRBV20-1
TGCAGCGTTGACGTCGAACTAGCGGGAGATACGCAGTATTTT	CSVDVELAGDTQYF	14	TRBJ2-3	TRBD2	few	TRBV29-1
TGTGCCAGCAGCAAACAGGGGGCGGGCGAGCAGTACTTC	CASSKQGAGEQYF	13	TRBJ2-7	TRBD1	NA	TRBV12-3/TRBV12-4
TGCAGTGCTAGAGCACCCTTACTAGCGGAAGAGTACAATGAGCAGTTCTTC	CSARAPLLAEEYNEQFF	17	TRBJ2-1	TRBD2	few	TRBV20-1
TGTGCCAGCAGCGTAGCTACTCGTGACAGGGCCTCCAGCACGGATACGCAGTATTTT	CASSVATRDRASSTDTQYF	19	TRBJ2-3	TRBD1	many	TRBV9